The clone carrying this T cell receptor (beta chain) was counted many times. The sample comes from a study of T cell repertoires in cytomegalovirus infection. Each CDR3 protein gets one entry after TCRdb re-called the reads with MiXCR. The profile shows under 350,000 distinct CDR3 sequences, approximately 10% of them singletons. Germline CDR1 is MNHEY and CDR2 is SVGEGT. This CDR3 is built from 15 residues. The V segment lost 3 bases and the J segment 7 bases; nucleotides outside the gene matches: 5. This sequence joins TRBV6-2 or TRBV6-3 and TRBJ1-6; 8 nucleotides line up with TRBD1. The sequenced sample consisted of PBMCs. The receptor's source is a human donor in good health (CMV status not recorded). Some clones in this sample may be carry-over from other donors' samples. The CDR3 sequence is CASSYSDRDNSPLHF. In nucleotides, the CDR3 is TGTGCCAGCAGTTATTCGGACAGGGACAATTCACCCCTCCACTTT.